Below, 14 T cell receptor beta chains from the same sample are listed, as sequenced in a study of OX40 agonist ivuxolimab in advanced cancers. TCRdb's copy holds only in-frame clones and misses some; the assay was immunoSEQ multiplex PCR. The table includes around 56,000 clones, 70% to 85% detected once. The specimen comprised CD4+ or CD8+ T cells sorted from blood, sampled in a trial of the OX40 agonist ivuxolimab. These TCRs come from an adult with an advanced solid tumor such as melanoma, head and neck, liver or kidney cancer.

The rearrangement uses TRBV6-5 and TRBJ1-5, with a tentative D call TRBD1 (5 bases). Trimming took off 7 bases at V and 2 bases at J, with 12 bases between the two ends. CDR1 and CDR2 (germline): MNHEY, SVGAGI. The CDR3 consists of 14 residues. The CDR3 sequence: CASKKGTGNQPQHF. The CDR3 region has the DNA TGTGCCAGCAAGAAAGGGACCGGCAATCAGCCCCAGCATTTT.

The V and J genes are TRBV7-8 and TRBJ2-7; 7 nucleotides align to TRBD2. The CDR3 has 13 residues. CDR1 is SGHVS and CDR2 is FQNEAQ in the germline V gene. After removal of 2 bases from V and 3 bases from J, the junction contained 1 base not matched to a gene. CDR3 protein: CASSLPGGYEQYF. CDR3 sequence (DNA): TGTGCCAGCAGCTTACCGGGGGGCTACGAGCAGTACTTC. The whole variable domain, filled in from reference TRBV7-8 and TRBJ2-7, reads GAGVSQSPRYKVAKRGQDVALRCDPISGHVSLFWYQQALGQGPEFLTYFQNEAQLDKSGLPSDRFFAERPEGSVSTLKIQRTQQEDSAVYLCASSLPGGYEQYFGPGTRLTVT.

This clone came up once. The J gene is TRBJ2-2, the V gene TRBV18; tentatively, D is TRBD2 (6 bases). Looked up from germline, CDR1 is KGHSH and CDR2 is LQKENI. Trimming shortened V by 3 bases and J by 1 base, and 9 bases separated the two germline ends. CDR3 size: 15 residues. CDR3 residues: CASSPGLMNTGELFF. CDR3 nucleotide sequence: TGTGCCAGCTCACCGGGACTCATGAACACCGGGGAGCTGTTTTTT.

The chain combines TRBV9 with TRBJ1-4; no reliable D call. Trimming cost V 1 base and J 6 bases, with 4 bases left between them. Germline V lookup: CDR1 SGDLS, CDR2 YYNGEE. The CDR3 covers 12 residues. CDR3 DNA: TGTGCCAGCAGCGTAAGAGATGAAAAACTGTTTTTT. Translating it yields CASSVRDEKLFF.

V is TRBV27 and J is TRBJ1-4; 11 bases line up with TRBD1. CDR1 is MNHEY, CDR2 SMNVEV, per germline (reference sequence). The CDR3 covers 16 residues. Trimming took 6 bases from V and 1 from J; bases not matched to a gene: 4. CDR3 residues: CASRSGTGGTNEKLFF. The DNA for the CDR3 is TGTGCCAGCAGATCCGGGACAGGGGGAACTAATGAAAAACTGTTTTTT.

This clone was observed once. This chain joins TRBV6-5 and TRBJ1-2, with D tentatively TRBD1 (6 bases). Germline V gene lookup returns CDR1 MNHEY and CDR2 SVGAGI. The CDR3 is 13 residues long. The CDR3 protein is CVSRRGAVTGYTF. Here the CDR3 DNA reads TGTGTGAGCAGACGGGGGGCAGTAACTGGCTACACCTTC.

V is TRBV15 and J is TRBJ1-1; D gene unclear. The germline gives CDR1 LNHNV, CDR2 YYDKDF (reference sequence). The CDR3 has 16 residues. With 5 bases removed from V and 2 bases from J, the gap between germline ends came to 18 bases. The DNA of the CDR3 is TGTGCCACCAGCGAAGGACCGGTATCTCTTAACACTGAAGCTTTCTTT. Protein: CATSEGPVSLNTEAFF.

In nucleotides, the CDR3 is TGTGCCAGCAGCCAGACAGGGTTGGCCTACGAGCAGTACTTC. It encodes CASSQTGLAYEQYF. This rearrangement joins TRBV6-5 to TRBJ2-7; 7 bases are a match to TRBD1. The CDR3 is made up of 14 amino acids. V lost 6 bases and J lost 2; bases outside the gene matches: 7. Germline V gives CDR1 MNHEY, CDR2 SVGAGI.

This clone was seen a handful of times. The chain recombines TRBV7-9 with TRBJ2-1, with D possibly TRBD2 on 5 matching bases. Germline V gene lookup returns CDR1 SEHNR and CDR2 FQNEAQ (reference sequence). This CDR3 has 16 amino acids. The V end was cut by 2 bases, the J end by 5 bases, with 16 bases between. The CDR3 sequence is CASSLMRVRNHNEQFF. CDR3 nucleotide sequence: TGTGCCAGCAGCTTAATGAGGGTCAGAAACCACAATGAGCAGTTCTTC. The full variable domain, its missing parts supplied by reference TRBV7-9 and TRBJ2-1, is DTGVSQNPRHKITKRGQNVTFRCDPISEHNRLYWYRQTLGQGPEFLTYFQNEAQLEKSRLLSDRFSAERPKGSFSTLEIQRTEQGDSAMYLCASSLMRVRNHNEQFFGPGTRLTVL.

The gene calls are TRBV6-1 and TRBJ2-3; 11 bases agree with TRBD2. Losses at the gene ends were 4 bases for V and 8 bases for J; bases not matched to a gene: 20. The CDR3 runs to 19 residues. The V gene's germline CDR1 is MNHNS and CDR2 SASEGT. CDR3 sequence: CASSVIGASGRSRPRTQYF. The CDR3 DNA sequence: TGTGCCAGCAGTGTCATAGGGGCTAGCGGGAGGTCTCGCCCTCGTACGCAGTATTTT.

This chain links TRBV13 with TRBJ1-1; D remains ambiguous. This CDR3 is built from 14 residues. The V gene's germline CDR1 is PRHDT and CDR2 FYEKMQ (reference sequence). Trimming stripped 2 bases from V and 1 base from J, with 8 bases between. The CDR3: CASSLYSPNTEAFF. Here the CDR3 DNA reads TGTGCCAGCAGCTTATACAGCCCGAACACTGAAGCTTTCTTT.

The CDR3: CASSRTGGNQPQHF. CDR3 DNA: TGTGCCAGCAGCCGGACAGGGGGTAATCAGCCCCAGCATTTT. The chain combines TRBV5-5 with TRBJ1-5; 10 bases map to TRBD1. The CDR3 is 14 amino acids. V trimming: 4 bases; J trimming: 4 bases; junction bases outside the gene matches: 2. In germline, CDR1 is SGHKS, CDR2 YYEKEE (reference sequence). The whole variable domain, remainder taken from reference TRBV5-5 and TRBJ1-5, is DAGVTQSPTHLIKTRGQQVTLRCSPISGHKSVSWYQQVLGQGPQFIFQYYEKEERGRGNFPDRFSARQFPNYSSELNVNALLLGDSALYLCASSRTGGNQPQHFGDGTRLSIL.

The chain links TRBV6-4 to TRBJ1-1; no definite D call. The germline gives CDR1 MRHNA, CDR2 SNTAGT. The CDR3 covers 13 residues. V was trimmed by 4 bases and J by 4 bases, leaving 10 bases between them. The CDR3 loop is CASSVGSGTEAFF. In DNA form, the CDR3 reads TGTGCCAGCAGTGTAGGGTCCGGCACTGAAGCTTTCTTT.

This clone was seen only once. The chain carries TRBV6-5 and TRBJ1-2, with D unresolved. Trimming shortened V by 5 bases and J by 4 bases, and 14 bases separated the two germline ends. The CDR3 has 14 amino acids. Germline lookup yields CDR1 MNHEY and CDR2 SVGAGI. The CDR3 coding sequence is TGTGCCAGCAGTCCCCGAGGCGGAGCCTATGGCTACACCTTC. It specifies CASSPRGGAYGYTF.